This TCR beta chain was recorded in a study of blood T cell repertoires in COVID-19. Whole-study context: Nucleic acid was either cDNA or gDNA, and it came from T cells, B-cell-depleted T cells, or PBMCs.

In the original analysis: Estimated nucleated cell counts came from reference gene primer amplification. Sequencing was performed with immunoSEQ multiplex PCR; in TCRdb, only in-frame clones are kept and a portion is missing. The DNA gave D and trimming, while V, J and clone size come from that table. The data hold hundreds of thousands of clones, with roughly 80% observed a single time. Those enrolled, adults aged 18 to 89 years, came from about two dozen US areas. Participants' own reports of clinical history determined their cohort assignment. The V segment lost 5 bases and the J segment 4 bases; nucleotides outside the gene matches: 8. CDR3 size: 14 residues. Germline-derived CDR1 and CDR2 are SGDLS and YYNGEE.

Sequencing input: PBMCs or T cells enriched from blood (not recorded which). This TCR derives from a man aged 40-50 years who had been exposed to COVID-19. The V call is TRBV9, the J call TRBJ1-1, with 7 nucleotides matching TRBD1. The CDR3: CASSPRGHGTEAFF. CDR3 nucleotide sequence: TGTGCCAGCAGTCCAAGGGGGCATGGCACTGAAGCTTTCTTT.